This TCR beta chain originates from a study of OX40 agonist ivuxolimab in advanced cancers. For the wider study: Ivuxolimab, which targeted the costimulatory receptor OX40 (CD134), was an agonistic, fully human IgG2 monoclonal antibody. Intravenous ivuxolimab was administered to patients every 2 weeks at six dose levels: 0.01, 0.1, 0.3, 1.5, 3 and 10 mg/kg. Of the approximately 53 patients in dose escalation, about 20 had hepatocellular carcinoma, some 15 had melanoma, 9 had renal cell carcinoma and 9 had head and neck cancer. The dose-escalation cohort was about 86% male with a mean age of approximately 59 years, ranging from roughly 20 to 80. Patients were allowed to have had prior anti-PD-1, anti-PD-L1 or anti-CTLA-4 therapy, and about 40% of the dose-escalation patients had been treated with checkpoint inhibitors. Partial responses were achieved by three dose-escalation patients, of whom one had hepatocellular carcinoma and two had cutaneous melanoma. Peripheral TCRbeta sequencing was intended to test whether TCR sequence diversity was altered and clonal T-cell expansion was caused by ivuxolimab. The paper reports the monotherapy dose-escalation portion (N of about 51 patients) of the phase I ivuxolimab trial.

The CDR3 numbers 14 residues from cysteine through phenylalanine. The CDR3 DNA has 42 bases and is translated from base 1. CDR1 SEHNR and CDR2 FQNEAQ were looked up in the germline V gene (reference sequence). This clone was found a few times. What antigen it recognizes has not been identified. An end of the junction differs from the germline gene, which may be a read error. To sequence the TCRbeta CDR3 region, genomic DNA was isolated from the sorted cells. TCRbeta CDR3 regions were sequenced using the immunoSEQ Assay. The table comes from immuneACCESS by way of TCRdb, which keeps in-frame sequences with V and J called. Part of the clones is missing from these tables; in studies checked, under half for an unresolved V gene and the rest for unknown reasons. Counted in this sample were 15,000 to 20,000 clones; around 86% of them appeared once. The ten largest clones capture 10% to 15% of the sample.

Summary of the overall study and its limitations: Low levels of normalized T-cell clonal expansion were also seen in some nonresponding patients. The antigen specificity of the clonally expanded peripheral T cells was not determined. At doses of 0.1 to 3.0 mg/kg, clonal expansion of both CD4+ and CD8+ blood T cells was observed from baseline to week 6. In the 0.1-3.0 mg/kg groups, partial responders were among the patients with the lowest normalized peripheral clonal expansion, particularly in CD8+ T cells. After ivuxolimab, more expanded clones were found on average in CD8+ T cells than in CD4+ T cells.

The trial excluded patients who had a history of autoimmune disease or were on systemic immunosuppression. Peripheral blood for TCR sequencing was drawn from every dose cohort at baseline, at cycle 4 day 1 and at cycle 7 day 1. The samples were taken from a phase I, first-in-human, multicenter, open-label dose-escalation trial of ivuxolimab. Adults with locally advanced or metastatic melanoma, renal cell carcinoma, hepatocellular carcinoma or head and neck squamous cell carcinoma were enrolled in the trial. Before TCR sequencing, CD4+ T cells and CD8+ T cells were sorted from peripheral blood as separate populations.

The TCR sequence derives from an adult with an advanced solid tumor such as melanoma, head and neck, liver or kidney cancer. The sequences come from CD4+ or CD8+ T cells sorted from blood, collected in a trial of the OX40 agonist ivuxolimab. The chain is assembled from TRBV7-9 and TRBJ2-7, with the D gene uncertain. The nucleotide sequence reads as follows: TGCGCCAGCAGCCAAGAAGACAACTCGTACGAGCAGTACTTC. Translated, this gives CASSQEDNSYEQYF.